Listed below are T cell receptor beta chains from one sample, sequenced in a study of T cell repertoires in cytomegalovirus infection. TCRdb ran MiXCR on the reads and lists one entry per CDR3 protein. The sample has about 490,000 distinct CDR3 sequences, about 15% seen once; the top ten hold roughly a quarter. Sequencing input: CD8+ T cells from PBMCs. The origin of the receptors is a human donor in good health (CMV status not recorded). Some clones in this sample may be carry-over from other donors' samples. Each CDR3 is given with its conserved first and last residue. The order of the fields is D gene, V gene, clone size, CDR3 length, J gene, CDR3 protein, CDR3 DNA. A D gene is named only where the DNA matches it firmly. Clone size is stated in some rows and not others, as once, few, many or a class when expanded.

-,TRBV12-3/TRBV12-4,many,14,TRBJ2-1,CASKLPSSYNEQFF,TGTGCCAGCAAACTACCGAGCTCCTACAATGAGCAGTTCTTC
-,TRBV29-1,few,11,TRBJ1-1,CSVYSDTEAFF,TGCAGCGTATACAGCGACACTGAAGCTTTCTTT
-,TRBV27,once,14,TRBJ1-2,CASSWTASNYGYTF,TGTGCCAGCAGTTGGACAGCCTCTAACTATGGCTACACCTTC
TRBD1,TRBV12-3/TRBV12-4,many,17,TRBJ1-2,CASSSPRKGAKWHGYTF,TGTGCCAGCAGTTCCCCGAGGAAGGGGGCAAAGTGGCATGGCTACACCTTC
TRBD2,TRBV27,-,15,TRBJ2-1,CASGIAGRSYNEQFF,TGTGCCAGCGGTATAGCGGGACGCTCCTACAATGAGCAGTTCTTC
-,TRBV7-8,many,13,TRBJ2-7,CASSSPGLYEQYF,TGTGCCAGCAGCTCCCCCGGGCTTTACGAGCAGTACTTC
-,TRBV3-1,-,15,TRBJ1-2,CASSPGEGGVYGYTF,TGTGCCAGCAGCCCGGGCGAGGGAGGCGTCTATGGCTACACCTTC
-,TRBV4-1,few,16,TRBJ2-5,CASSPLVATYQETQYF,TGCGCCAGCAGCCCCCTAGTTGCGACTTACCAAGAGACCCAGTACTTC
TRBD1,TRBV7-3,-,13,TRBJ1-1,CASKTGGNTEAFF,TGTGCCAGCAAGACAGGGGGCAACACTGAAGCTTTCTTT
TRBD2,TRBV6-2/TRBV6-3,many,15,TRBJ2-1,CASSYERGVYNEQFF,TGTGCCAGCAGTTACGAGCGGGGGGTATACAATGAGCAGTTCTTC
TRBD1,TRBV24-1,once,15,TRBJ1-2,CATSDSGQGEGGYTF,TGTGCCACCAGTGATTCTGGACAGGGAGAGGGTGGCTACACCTTC
TRBD1,TRBV7-3,few,15,TRBJ2-2,CASSTGTGGTGELFF,TGTGCCAGCAGCACCGGGACAGGGGGCACCGGGGAGCTGTTTTTT
TRBD1,TRBV25-1,-,16,TRBJ2-1,CASSATGTGGGAEQLF,TGTGCCAGCAGTGCAACCGGGACAGGAGGGGGAGCGGAGCAGTTATTC
TRBD2,TRBV27,many,16,TRBJ2-5,CASSLFSGGHQETQYF,TGTGCCAGCAGTTTATTTAGCGGGGGCCATCAAGAGACCCAGTACTTC
TRBD1,TRBV28,many,15,TRBJ2-1,CASSSGQGLDNEQFF,TGTGCCAGCAGTTCGGGACAGGGGCTCGACAATGAGCAGTTCTTC
-,TRBV15,-,16,TRBJ1-1,CATSRDPGRVDTEAFF,TGTGCCACCAGCAGAGATCCGGGCAGGGTGGACACTGAAGCTTTCTTT
-,TRBV12-3/TRBV12-4,many,12,TRBJ1-4,CASSVGAASLVF,TGTGCCAGCAGCGTGGGGGCAGCCTCGCTTGTTTTT
-,TRBV7-8,many,18,TRBJ2-2,CASSPRPFIFSNTGELFF,TGTGCCAGCAGCCCACGACCATTCATTTTCTCTAACACCGGGGAGCTGTTTTTT
-,TRBV7-2,many,13,TRBJ2-1,CASSALGANEQFF,TGTGCCAGCAGCGCCCTAGGGGCGAATGAGCAGTTCTTC
-,TRBV7-3,many,13,TRBJ2-1,CASSEGTENEQFF,TGTGCCAGCTCGGAGGGGACGGAGAATGAGCAGTTCTTC
TRBD1,TRBV27,-,15,TRBJ2-1,CASSARDRPYNEQFF,TGTGCCAGCAGCGCCCGGGACAGGCCATACAATGAGCAGTTCTTC
TRBD1,TRBV4-1,many,15,TRBJ1-5,CASSPRTGSNQPQHF,TGTGCCAGCAGCCCACGGACAGGGTCCAATCAGCCCCAGCATTTT
-,TRBV19,-,15,TRBJ1-5,CASSITERSNQPQHF,TGTGCCAGTAGTATTACCGAAAGGAGCAATCAGCCCCAGCATTTT
-,TRBV12-3/TRBV12-4,many,13,TRBJ1-5,CASGWTENQPQHF,TGTGCCAGCGGATGGACCGAGAATCAGCCCCAGCATTTT
TRBD1,TRBV24-1,few,16,TRBJ2-2,CATSDSDRGNTGELFF,TGTGCCACCAGTGATTCCGACAGGGGGAACACCGGGGAGCTGTTTTTT
TRBD2,TRBV7-2,many,15,TRBJ2-2,CASSPPGLVNGELFF,TGTGCCAGCAGCCCCCCGGGACTAGTGAACGGGGAGCTGTTTTTT
TRBD1,TRBV15,-,18,TRBJ2-4,CATTRRTGGPLAKNIQYF,TGTGCCACCACCAGGCGGACAGGGGGCCCATTAGCCAAAAACATTCAGTACTTC
-,TRBV3-1,-,13,TRBJ1-1,CASSGYLNTEAFF,TGTGCCAGCAGCGGGTACTTGAACACTGAAGCTTTCTTT
-,TRBV6-1,many,13,TRBJ1-5,CASSDGSNQPQHF,TGTGCCAGCAGTGATGGTAGCAATCAGCCCCAGCATTTT
TRBD2,TRBV6-5,-,17,TRBJ2-3,CASSYSIAGGTTDTKYF,TGTGCCAGCAGTTACTCGATCGCGGGGGGCACCACAGATACGAAGTATTTT
TRBD1,TRBV6-8,-,16,TRBJ2-2,CASSYGTGGRVGELFF,TGTGCCAGCAGTTACGGGACAGGGGGCAGGGTCGGGGAGCTGTTTTTT
TRBD2,TRBV24-1,many,17,TRBJ2-1,CATSDTTSGNSYNEQFF,TGTGCCACCAGTGACACCACTAGCGGGAACTCCTACAATGAGCAGTTCTTC
-,TRBV5-1,-,13,TRBJ2-3,CASRVEEADTQYF,TGCGCCAGCAGGGTGGAAGAGGCAGATACGCAGTATTTT
-,TRBV7-8,many,13,TRBJ1-1,CASSPSGISEAFF,TGTGCCAGCAGCCCCTCGGGGATATCCGAAGCTTTCTTT
-,TRBV2,-,16,TRBJ2-1,CASSAGTGTINNEQFF,TGTGCCAGCAGTGCCGGAACCGGGACAATCAACAATGAGCAGTTCTTC
-,TRBV5-1,-,12,TRBJ2-2,CASTPGTGELFF,TGCGCCAGCACCCCCGGGACCGGGGAGCTGTTTTTT
-,TRBV28,many,12,TRBJ1-1,CASNPGGSEAFF,TGTGCCAGCAACCCTGGGGGTTCTGAAGCTTTCTTT
TRBD2,TRBV7-4,few,15,TRBJ2-7,CASSLVIAGFYEQYF,TGTGCCAGCAGCTTAGTAATAGCGGGATTCTACGAGCAGTACTTC
TRBD1,TRBV6-5,-,15,TRBJ1-5,CASSLMTGENQPQHF,TGTGCCAGCAGCCTTATGACAGGGGAAAATCAGCCCCAGCATTTT
TRBD1,TRBV12-3/TRBV12-4,many,15,TRBJ1-2,CASREGTGASYGYTF,TGTGCCAGCAGGGAAGGGACAGGGGCCTCCTATGGCTACACCTTC
-,TRBV7-6,many,18,TRBJ2-3,CASSLRSGGPWGADTQYF,TGTGCCAGCAGCCTTAGATCTGGAGGTCCTTGGGGCGCAGATACGCAGTATTTT
TRBD2,TRBV7-6,-,13,TRBJ2-1,CAGTSGRSYEQFF,TGTGCCGGGACTAGCGGGAGGTCCTATGAGCAGTTCTTC
-,TRBV20-1,-,12,TRBJ2-7,CSATSFDYEQYF,TGCAGTGCTACCAGTTTCGACTACGAGCAGTACTTC
-,TRBV11-2,many,11,TRBJ1-2,CASSAQLGYTF,TGTGCCAGCAGCGCTCAATTAGGCTACACCTTC
TRBD1,TRBV6-5,many,15,TRBJ2-5,CATALGQGAGETQYF,TGTGCCACCGCACTGGGACAGGGGGCGGGGGAGACCCAGTACTTC
-,TRBV7-9,few,16,TRBJ2-1,CASRPKLALTYNEQFF,TGTGCCAGCAGGCCCAAACTAGCTTTGACCTACAATGAGCAGTTCTTC
-,TRBV9,few,14,TRBJ1-1,CASSGTGGHTEAFF,TGTGCCAGCAGCGGAACCGGGGGGCACACTGAAGCTTTCTTT
TRBD1,TRBV11-2,many,17,TRBJ2-3,CASSRTGGIQVSDTQYF,TGTGCCAGCAGCCGGACAGGGGGAATTCAAGTTTCAGATACGCAGTATTTT
TRBD2,TRBV3-1,-,17,TRBJ2-2,CASSPAVPGGAIGELFF,TGTGCCAGCAGCCCTGCAGTCCCCGGGGGGGCGATCGGGGAGCTGTTTTTT
TRBD1,TRBV15,few,15,TRBJ2-7,CATSGDRGRMYEQYF,TGTGCCACCAGCGGAGACAGGGGGCGCATGTACGAGCAGTACTTC
TRBD1,TRBV9,-,16,TRBJ2-3,CASSVGTGAFTDTQYF,TGTGCCAGCAGCGTAGGCACAGGGGCCTTCACAGATACGCAGTATTTT
TRBD1,TRBV28,-,16,TRBJ2-5,CASSSFRQGSQETQYF,TGTGCCAGCAGTTCCTTTCGACAGGGGTCACAAGAGACCCAGTACTTC
-,TRBV6-2/TRBV6-3,many,13,TRBJ2-7,CASGASRFYEQYF,TGTGCCAGCGGCGCGTCACGGTTTTACGAGCAGTACTTC
TRBD1,TRBV20-1,-,15,TRBJ2-1,CSARNPGTGYNEQFF,TGCAGTGCTAGAAACCCCGGGACAGGCTACAATGAGCAGTTCTTC
TRBD2,TRBV7-3,many,16,TRBJ2-3,CASSLGTSGNTDTQYF,TGTGCCAGCAGCTTAGGGACTAGCGGGAACACAGATACGCAGTATTTT